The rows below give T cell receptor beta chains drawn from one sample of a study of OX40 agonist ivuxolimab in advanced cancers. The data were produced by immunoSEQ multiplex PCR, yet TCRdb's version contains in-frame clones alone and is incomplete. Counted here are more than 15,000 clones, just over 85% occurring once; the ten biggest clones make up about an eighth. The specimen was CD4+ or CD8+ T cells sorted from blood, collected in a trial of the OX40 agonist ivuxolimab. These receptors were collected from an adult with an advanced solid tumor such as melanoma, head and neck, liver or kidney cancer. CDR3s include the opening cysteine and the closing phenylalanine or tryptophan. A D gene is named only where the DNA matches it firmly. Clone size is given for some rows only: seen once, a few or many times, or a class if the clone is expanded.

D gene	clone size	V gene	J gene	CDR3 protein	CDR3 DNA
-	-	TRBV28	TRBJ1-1	CASSFHRVNTEAFF	TGTGCCAGCAGTTTCCATAGAGTGAACACTGAAGCTTTCTTT
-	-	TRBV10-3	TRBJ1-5	CAIRALPNQPQHF	TGTGCCATCCGTGCTTTGCCCAATCAGCCCCAGCATTTT
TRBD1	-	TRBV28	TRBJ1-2	CASSLDREVNYGYTF	TGTGCCAGCAGTTTAGACAGGGAGGTAAACTATGGCTACACCTTC
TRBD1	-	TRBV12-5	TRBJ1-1	CASGLWDRSSTEAFF	TGTGCTAGTGGTTTGTGGGACAGGAGTTCCACTGAAGCTTTCTTT
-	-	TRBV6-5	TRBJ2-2	CASSFSRMNTGELFF	TGTGCCAGCAGTTTCTCACGGATGAACACCGGGGAGCTGTTTTTT
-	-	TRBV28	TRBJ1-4	CASTVGPGRSEKLFF	TGTGCCAGCACCGTAGGGCCAGGGAGGAGTGAAAAACTGTTTTTT
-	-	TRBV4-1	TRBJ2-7	CASSQVNRADAYEQYF	TGCGCCAGCAGCCAAGTTAACCGGGCCGACGCCTACGAGCAGTACTTC
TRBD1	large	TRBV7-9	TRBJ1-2	CASTPQGTLNYGYTF	TGTGCCAGCACCCCACAGGGGACCCTAAACTATGGCTACACCTTC
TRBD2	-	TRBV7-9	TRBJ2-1	CASLPKSGGIYNEQFF	TGTGCCAGCCTCCCGAAATCCGGGGGGATATACAATGAGCAGTTCTTC
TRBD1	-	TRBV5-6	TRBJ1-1	CASGRGIWTGNTEAFF	TGTGCCAGTGGGAGGGGGATCTGGACAGGTAACACTGAAGCTTTCTTT
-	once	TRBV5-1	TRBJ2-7	CASSPNRAPGSYEQYF	TGCGCCAGCAGCCCGAACAGGGCCCCCGGGTCCTACGAGCAGTACTTC
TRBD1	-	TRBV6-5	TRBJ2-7	CASSPQGQTYEQYF	TGTGCCAGCAGTCCGCAGGGACAGACCTACGAGCAGTACTTC
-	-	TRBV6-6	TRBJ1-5	CASSSGLNQPQHF	TGTGCCAGCAGTTCAGGGCTCAATCAGCCCCAGCATTTT
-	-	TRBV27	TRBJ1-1	CASSLIPWGGSGTEAFF	TGTGCCAGCAGTTTAATCCCCTGGGGGGGATCTGGCACTGAAGCTTTCTTT
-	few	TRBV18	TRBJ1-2	CASSLHGGDSGYGYTF	TGTGCCAGCTCACTCCATGGCGGTGACAGCGGCTATGGCTACACCTTC
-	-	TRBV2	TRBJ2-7	CASSVERSVNYEQYF	TGTGCCAGCAGTGTAGAGAGGTCGGTTAACTACGAGCAGTACTTC
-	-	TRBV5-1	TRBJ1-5	CASSPGQSHQPQHF	TGCGCCAGCAGCCCTGGACAGAGCCATCAGCCCCAGCATTTT
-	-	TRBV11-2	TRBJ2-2	CASSLEFRNTGELFF	TGTGCCAGCAGCTTAGAATTCAGGAACACCGGGGAGCTGTTTTTT
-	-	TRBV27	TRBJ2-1	CASRVDSSYNEQFF	TGTGCCAGCCGAGTGGACAGCTCCTACAATGAGCAGTTCTTC
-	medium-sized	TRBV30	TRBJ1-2	CAWRGLSEDTF	TGTGCCTGGAGGGGGCTTTCTGAGGACACCTTC
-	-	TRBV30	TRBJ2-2	CAWSVGNTGELFF	TGTGCCTGGAGTGTAGGAAACACCGGGGAGCTGTTTTTT
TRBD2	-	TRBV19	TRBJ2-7	CASSPGLAGYEQYF	TGTGCCAGTAGTCCGGGACTAGCGGGCTACGAGCAGTACTTC
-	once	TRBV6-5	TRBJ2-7	CASSFTGTSVYEQYF	TGTGCCAGCAGTTTCACCGGGACAAGTGTTTACGAGCAGTACTTC
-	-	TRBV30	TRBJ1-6	CAWSVGQPNSPLHF	TGTGCCTGGAGTGTAGGACAGCCGAATTCACCCCTCCACTTT
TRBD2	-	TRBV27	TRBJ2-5	CASSLGVAGGPRETQYF	TGTGCCAGCAGTCTTGGGGTAGCGGGGGGGCCTAGGGAGACCCAGTACTTC
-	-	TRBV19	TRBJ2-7	CASSLGPSYEQYF	TGTGCCAGTAGTTTAGGGCCCTCCTACGAGCAGTACTTC
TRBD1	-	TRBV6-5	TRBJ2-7	CASSFRLPGQLKQYF	TGTGCCAGCAGTTTCCGCCTACCGGGACAGCTGAAGCAGTACTTC
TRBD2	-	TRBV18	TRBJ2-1	CASSPPGLAVYNEQFF	TGTGCCAGCTCACCACCGGGACTAGCGGTCTACAATGAGCAGTTCTTC
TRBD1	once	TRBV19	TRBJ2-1	CASSKPPTGSSYNEQFF	TGTGCCAGTAGTAAGCCCCCGACAGGGAGCTCCTACAATGAGCAGTTCTTC
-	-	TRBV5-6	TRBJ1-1	CASSLARIEAFF	TGTGCCAGCAGCTTGGCCCGAATTGAAGCTTTCTTT
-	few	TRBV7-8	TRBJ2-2	CASSRLRRRANTGELFF	TGTGCCAGCAGCCGCTTGAGGCGTCGAGCGAACACCGGGGAGCTGTTTTTT
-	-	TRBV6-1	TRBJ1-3	CASSEGSSGNTIYF	TGTGCCAGCAGTGAAGGCTCCTCTGGAAACACCATATATTTT
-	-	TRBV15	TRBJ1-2	CATSRENEGGGYTF	TGTGCCACCAGCAGAGAGAACGAGGGAGGTGGCTACACCTTC
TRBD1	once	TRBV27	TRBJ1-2	CASSREGTGLYGYTF	TGTGCCAGCAGTAGGGAAGGGACAGGTCTCTATGGCTACACCTTC
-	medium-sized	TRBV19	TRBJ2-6	CASSPLGGTGANVLTF	TGTGCCAGTAGTCCCCTAGGGGGTACTGGGGCCAACGTCCTGACTTTC
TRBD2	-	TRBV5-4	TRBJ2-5	CASSLSKRGEETQYF	TGTGCCAGCAGCCTGTCGAAGCGGGGGGAAGAGACCCAGTACTTC
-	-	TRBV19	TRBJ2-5	CASSMDNYLQETQYF	TGTGCCAGTAGTATGGACAACTATCTTCAAGAGACCCAGTACTTC
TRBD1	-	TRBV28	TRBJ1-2	CASSNRGLEDGYTF	TGTGCCAGCAGTAACAGGGGGCTTGAGGATGGCTACACCTTC
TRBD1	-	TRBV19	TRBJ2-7	CASSISGTGAYEQYF	TGTGCCAGTAGTATCTCCGGGACAGGGGCTTACGAGCAGTACTTC
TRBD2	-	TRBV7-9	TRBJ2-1	CASSGGGAPLYNEQFF	TGTGCCAGCAGCGGGGGAGGGGCGCCCCTTTACAATGAGCAGTTCTTC
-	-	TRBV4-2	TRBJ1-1	CASSQVATVNTEAFF	TGTGCCAGCAGCCAAGTCGCTACAGTGAACACTGAAGCTTTCTTT
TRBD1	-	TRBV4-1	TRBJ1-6	CASSPLPGQLNSPLHF	TGCGCCAGCAGCCCCCTGCCGGGACAGCTTAATTCACCCCTCCACTTT